Described below is a single T cell receptor (beta chain) sequence and its context. Its antigen is currently unknown. The deep-level immunoSEQ assay was used. The assay was immunoSEQ multiplex PCR, and TCRdb's table has in-frame clones only and misses some. The table lists about 610,000 clones, approximately 96% of them singletons. The source of the sample is a study of shared clonotypes between healthy human individuals. Study-level points and caveats: Naive CD4 clonotypes were shared across several donors at 4.5% to 6.5%. Rarefaction revealed incomplete sorted-subset sequencing despite large depth. Among donors, sharing of clonotypes was expected to be affected by sequencing depth.

The naive CD8 fraction comprised CD45RO-negative cells positively selected for CCR7 and excluded terminally differentiated effector memory CD45RA+ cells. Trimming shortened V by 6 bases and J by 1 base, and 12 bases separated the two germline ends. Germline-derived CDR1 and CDR2 are SQVTM and ANQGSEA. The CDR3 is made up of 13 amino acids. The J gene is TRBJ1-1, the V gene TRBV29-1, with unresolved D. Sequenced material: naive CD8+ T cells sorted from blood. This sequence was found in a woman aged 25-40 years in good health. The CDR3 reads CSVPLGSNTEAFF. In DNA form, the CDR3 reads TGCAGCGTACCGTTGGGGTCGAACACTGAAGCTTTCTTT.